Included here is one TCR beta chain sequence, with context. This specimen belongs to a study of cytomegalovirus exposure and HLA in healthy donors. V shed 6 bases and J 3 bases; nucleotides not matched to a gene: 8. CDR3 size: 15 residues. Germline assignment: CDR1 MRHNA and CDR2 SNTAGT. A multiplex PCR was run with 60 Vbeta primers and 13 Jbeta primers. Sequenced by immunoSEQ multiplex PCR; TCRdb stores in-frame clones only, minus some. The sample has roughly 180,000 clones, over 70% seen once. This chain uses TRBV6-4 with TRBJ1-1; 9 nucleotides agree with TRBD1. Sequencing was done on a sample of PBMCs. The origin of this receptor is a male donor in good health and CMV-seronegative. CDR3 bases: TGTGCCAGCAGCGAAGGACAGGGGCGCCACACTGAAGCTTTCTTT. Its protein product is CASSEGQGRHTEAFF.